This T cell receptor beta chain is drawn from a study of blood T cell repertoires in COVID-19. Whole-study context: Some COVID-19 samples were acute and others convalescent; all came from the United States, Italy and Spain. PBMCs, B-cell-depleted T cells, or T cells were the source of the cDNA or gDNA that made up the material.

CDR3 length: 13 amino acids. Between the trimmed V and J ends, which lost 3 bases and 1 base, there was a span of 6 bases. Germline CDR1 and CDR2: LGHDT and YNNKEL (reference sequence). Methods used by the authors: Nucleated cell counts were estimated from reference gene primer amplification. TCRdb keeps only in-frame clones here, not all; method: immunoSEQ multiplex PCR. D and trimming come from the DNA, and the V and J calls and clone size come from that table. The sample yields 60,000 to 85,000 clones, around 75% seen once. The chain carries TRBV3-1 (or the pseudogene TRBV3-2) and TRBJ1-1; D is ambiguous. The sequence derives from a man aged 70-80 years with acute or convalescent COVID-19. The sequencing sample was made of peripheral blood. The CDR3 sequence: CASSHRQNTEAFF. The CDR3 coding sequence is TGTGCCAGCAGCCACCGACAGAACACTGAAGCTTTCTTT.